This TCR beta chain was sequenced in a study of regulatory T cells in long-lasting Graves disease. Study details: Persistence in Graves' disease denoted antithyroid drug use beyond 5 years alongside positive TSH receptor antibodies. The study, taken as a whole, reports: Only peripheral blood was studied, not thyroid tissue.

This clonotype was found many times. Its cognate antigen is unknown. iRepertoire HTBI primers and Arm-PCR of CDR3 regions built TCR beta libraries. Via MiXCR, TCRdb re-called the multiplex PCR reads, giving one row per CDR3 protein. The profile shows hundreds of thousands of distinct CDR3 sequences, around 30% of them singletons. The germline V and J ends were trimmed by 9 bases and 6 bases, with 23 bases remaining between them. The V gene's germline CDR1 is MNHNS and CDR2 SASEGT. The CDR3 is 15 residues long. Time point meaning: persistent/refractory GD, antithyroid drugs over 5 years with positive TRAb. PBMC-derived RNA was used for the TCR library. EDTA tubes were used for drawing around 9 milliliters of peripheral blood.

The chain links TRBV6-1 to TRBJ1-1; possible D gene TRBD1, 6 bases. The material sequenced was peripheral blood mononuclear cells (PBMCs), taken when the disease was refractory, from a patient treated with antithyroid drugs. This clonotype originated in a female donor with Graves disease. This CDR3 is CASSLRGAPGPEAFF. Written as DNA, the CDR3 is TGTGCCAGTTCCCTTAGGGGGGCGCCTGGCCCTGAAGCTTTCTTT.